The subject of this entry is one T cell receptor (beta chain). The method was immunoSEQ multiplex PCR; TCRdb's version includes in-frame clones alone and lacks a portion of them. This repertoire shows about 140,000 clones, around 84% found once; its top ten account for 7.5% to 8%. The sample is drawn from a study of cytotoxic CD8 clonotypes in ibrutinib-treated CLL. The sequences come from PBMCs, collected after 36 months of ibrutinib treatment. This TCR was sampled from a human donor with chronic lymphocytic leukemia.

DNA of the CDR3: TGTGCCAGCAGCTTAGAGGGACAGGGAAATCAGCCCCAGCATTTT. Encoded protein: CASSLEGQGNQPQHF. The V gene is TRBV7-9, the J gene TRBJ1-5, with 9 nucleotides matching TRBD1. Germline V gene sequence: CDR1 SEHNR, CDR2 FQNEAQ (reference sequence). V trimming: 1 base; J trimming: 4 bases; junction bases outside the gene matches: 2. The CDR3 has 15 amino acids.